Below are 2 T cell receptor beta chains sequenced from a single sample in a study of a mutant IDH1 vaccine in newly diagnosed glioma. Profiled with immunoSEQ multiplex PCR; TCRdb holds only in-frame clones, not every one. The sample records more than 10,000 clones, around 80% being singletons. Sample time point: week 47, end of study. A 20-mer mutant IDH1 peptide at 300 ug was injected subcutaneously with topical imiquimod. No antigen is known for these receptors. This material consisted of PBMCs, taken from a glioma patient whose treatment included an IDH1 peptide vaccine. The receptor set was obtained from a woman between 40 and 55 years old with glioma.

This clone was counted between two and nine times. The J gene is TRBJ2-2, the V gene TRBV11-1; D call uncertain. Trimming pared 2 bases from V and 1 base from J, leaving 2 bases between. The CDR3 length is 13 residues. CDR1 is SGHAT and CDR2 is FQDESV in the germline V gene (reference sequence). The chain's CDR3 is CASSLQNTGELFF. The CDR3 region has the DNA TGTGCCAGCAGCTTACAGAACACCGGGGAGCTGTTTTTT.

The chain carries TRBV2 and TRBJ1-4; D is possibly TRBD1 (5 bases). Trimming took 1 base from V and 12 from J, leaving 9 bases between them. The CDR3 has 12 residues. Germline V gene sequence: CDR1 SNHLY, CDR2 FYNNEI. The CDR3 nucleotides read TGTGCCAGCAGTGAAGTGGACACAGAACTGTTTTTT. This gives the protein CASSEVDTELFF.